This T cell receptor beta chain was sequenced during a study of blood T cell repertoires in COVID-19 (dated by TCRdb to the early 2020s). Broadly, across the study: Samples from collaborators originated in the United States, Italy and Spain and spanned both the acute and convalescent phases of COVID-19. Subjects who had been exposed to COVID-19, were actively infected with it, or had recovered from it provided the deeply sampled blood TCRbeta repertoires that made up the dataset. A de-identified subject ID, COVID-19 status, age in years and sex were almost always included in the sample metadata. The repertoires were released in a freely available public database meant as a resource for research on the immune response to SARS-CoV-2. The prospective study material was composed of cDNA or gDNA derived from T cells, B-cell-depleted T cells, or PBMCs. HLA class I and class II types, where available, came from metadata supplied by the sample provider rather than from assay-based typing. Samples were obtained from the ongoing ImmuneRACE study (first 160 participants) and from 1,254 subjects provided by 6 global collaborators.

What the study reported, not specific to this receptor: How much clinical and demographic metadata was included differed by source and by participant, and the metadata was provided uncurated.

The germline V and J ends show losses of 3 bases and 7 bases respectively, and no gene match explains 2 bases of the junction. The germline V gene encodes CDR1 DFQATT and CDR2 SNEGSKA (reference sequence). The CDR3 goes from the cysteine to the phenylalanine over 13 residues. Kept here is only the CDR3 DNA, which spans 39 bases and is read in frame from base 1. Collaborating institutions collected whole blood in K2EDTA tubes following their own protocols. For TCRbeta analysis, collaborator samples were shipped as frozen whole blood, as isolated PBMCs, or as DNA extracted from either sample type. This clone was recorded a few times. What antigen it recognizes has not been identified. No per-base quality is available; no much larger clone lies one base away. The immunoSEQ Assay, a bias-controlled multiplex PCR, was used to amplify TCRbeta CDR3 regions from genomic DNA. Regarding the original processing steps: The number of nucleated cells in each sample was estimated from the amplification of reference gene primers within the assay. To quantify the absolute abundance of each unique TCRbeta CDR3 rearrangement, sequence reads were collapsed and filtered. For each sample, productive Simpson clonality was calculated as the square root of Simpson's diversity index across productive rearrangements. Held by TCRdb, this immuneACCESS table contains in-frame sequences only and omits some clones. Under half of the omission traces to an unresolved V gene where checked; the cause of the rest is unknown. V and J calls and clone size come straight from that table; D and trimming were deduced from the DNA. The sample includes over 85,000 clones, with around 84% observed a single time. About 38% of the sample is held by the ten biggest clonotypes.

The source is a man older than 75 with acute or convalescent COVID-19. Sequences were obtained from peripheral blood. The chain uses TRBV20-1 and TRBJ2-1; 11 central nucleotides agree with TRBD2. CDR3 sequence: CSASSGRANEQFF. DNA sequence: TGCAGTGCTAGTAGCGGGAGGGCTAATGAGCAGTTCTTC.